This is a list of T cell receptor beta chains from one sample in a study of identifying expanded T cells in peripheral blood. Repertoires were generated with immunoSEQ multiplex PCR, while TCRdb's copy carries only in-frame clones and drops some. The sample includes 100,000 or so clones, approximately 89% seen only once; the top ten take 4.5% to 6.5%. Material: blood. These receptors came from a person aged 18 to 70 in good health. Both conserved end residues are part of each CDR3. A D gene is named only where the DNA matches it firmly. Rows may omit the clone size; those that give it use once, few, many or a size class.

CDR3 DNA: TGCAGCGTTGCACAGAACACTGAAGCTTTCTTT
CDR3 protein: CSVAQNTEAFF
V gene: TRBV29-1
clone size: -
J gene: TRBJ1-1
D gene: -

CDR3 DNA: TGCGCCAGCAGCTTGTTAGGGGACTCCTCCTACGAGCAGTACTTC
CDR3 protein: CASSLLGDSSYEQYF
V gene: TRBV5-1
clone size: -
J gene: TRBJ2-7
D gene: -

CDR3 DNA: TGTGCCAGCAGCCAAATCCTCCGACAGGGGGTTTACGAGCAGTACTTC
CDR3 protein: CASSQILRQGVYEQYF
V gene: TRBV14
clone size: -
J gene: TRBJ2-7
D gene: TRBD1

CDR3 DNA: TGTGCCAGCAGCCGACAGCTGAACACTGAAGCTTTCTTT
CDR3 protein: CASSRQLNTEAFF
V gene: TRBV7-2
clone size: -
J gene: TRBJ1-1
D gene: -

CDR3 DNA: TGTGCCAGCAGTGAAGGAATAACAGGGTCGCGCAAAAACATTCAGTACTTC
CDR3 protein: CASSEGITGSRKNIQYF
V gene: TRBV6-1
clone size: -
J gene: TRBJ2-4
D gene: -

CDR3 DNA: TGCGCCAGCAGCTTGGGTTACGGGACTAGCGGAACAGATACGCAGTATTTT
CDR3 protein: CASSLGYGTSGTDTQYF
V gene: TRBV5-1
clone size: -
J gene: TRBJ2-3
D gene: TRBD2

CDR3 DNA: TGTGCCAGCTCACCAGACAGGGACAATGGCTACACCTTC
CDR3 protein: CASSPDRDNGYTF
V gene: TRBV18
clone size: -
J gene: TRBJ1-2
D gene: TRBD1

CDR3 DNA: TGCGCCAGCAGCTTGAGAGGCACAGATACGCAGTATTTT
CDR3 protein: CASSLRGTDTQYF
V gene: TRBV5-1
clone size: -
J gene: TRBJ2-3
D gene: -

CDR3 DNA: TGTGCCAGCAGTTACCTGGGGGGCCTCGACACTGAAGCTTTCTTT
CDR3 protein: CASSYLGGLDTEAFF
V gene: TRBV6-5
clone size: -
J gene: TRBJ1-1
D gene: -

CDR3 DNA: TGTGCCAGCAGCTTATTGCGGACAGGAGGTAATGAAAAACTGTTTTTT
CDR3 protein: CASSLLRTGGNEKLFF
V gene: TRBV11-1
clone size: -
J gene: TRBJ1-4
D gene: TRBD1

CDR3 DNA: TGTGCCAGCAGTGCTCGGAACAATGAGCAGTTCTTC
CDR3 protein: CASSARNNEQFF
V gene: TRBV6-1
clone size: -
J gene: TRBJ2-1
D gene: -

CDR3 DNA: TGCGCCAGCAGCTTGTCCGGGACGGCGAACACCGGGGAGCTGTTTTTT
CDR3 protein: CASSLSGTANTGELFF
V gene: TRBV5-1
clone size: -
J gene: TRBJ2-2
D gene: -

CDR3 DNA: TGTGCCAGTACCCTCCCTGGCAATCAGCCCCAGCATTTT
CDR3 protein: CASTLPGNQPQHF
V gene: TRBV19
clone size: once
J gene: TRBJ1-5
D gene: -

CDR3 DNA: TGTGCCAGCAGCTTAAGGGCGGACACTGAAGCTTTCTTT
CDR3 protein: CASSLRADTEAFF
V gene: TRBV7-3
clone size: -
J gene: TRBJ1-1
D gene: -

CDR3 DNA: TGTGCCTGGAGTGTCCTCGTGAACACTGAAGCTTTCTTT
CDR3 protein: CAWSVLVNTEAFF
V gene: TRBV30
clone size: -
J gene: TRBJ1-1
D gene: -

CDR3 DNA: TGCAGTGTTTGGCAGTTCTACGAGCAGTACTTC
CDR3 protein: CSVWQFYEQYF
V gene: TRBV20-1
clone size: once
J gene: TRBJ2-7
D gene: -

CDR3 DNA: TGCGCCAGCAGCTTGGCCCCAGGTAGCAATCAGCCCCAGCATTTT
CDR3 protein: CASSLAPGSNQPQHF
V gene: TRBV5-1
clone size: -
J gene: TRBJ1-5
D gene: -

CDR3 DNA: TGTGCCAGCGGGGGGAACTATGGCTACACCTTC
CDR3 protein: CASGGNYGYTF
V gene: TRBV6-5
clone size: -
J gene: TRBJ1-2
D gene: -

CDR3 DNA: TGCAGAACGGACAGCTATGGCTACACCTTC
CDR3 protein: CRTDSYGYTF
V gene: TRBV29-1
clone size: -
J gene: TRBJ1-2
D gene: -